This TCR beta chain was recovered during a study of blood T cell repertoires in COVID-19. Profiling relied on immunoSEQ multiplex PCR, and the TCRdb table lists in-frame clones only, not all of them. Of 95,000 to 130,000 clones in the sample, 70% to 85% were seen once. The germline V gene has CDR1 MNHNY and CDR2 SVGAGI (reference sequence). The CDR3 has 16 residues. V shed 0 bases and J shed 0 bases, with 11 bases lying between them. Material for sequencing was peripheral blood. The source of this sequence is a man between 65 and 79 years old with active or convalescent COVID-19. The chain carries TRBV6-6 and TRBJ1-1; D gene unclear. The DNA for the CDR3 is TGTGCCAGCAGTTACTCGTTAGAGCTCATGAACACTGAAGCTTTCTTT. Protein product: CASSYSLELMNTEAFF.